This T cell receptor (beta chain) was observed in a study of T cells in Graves' hyperthyroidism and ophthalmopathy. Study-wide results and limits: In the blood, most expanded thyroid clonotypes above 0.001 appeared as well. Stable hyperthyroidism and ophthalmopathy were separated using 13 V-J signatures.

Ophthalmopathy patients showed a Clinical Activity Score of at least 3, NOSPECS grade of at least 4 and duration under 3 months. Amplified TCR beta CDR3 regions derived from RNA transcripts. RT-PCR in the first round (using the HTBI primer set) targeted the TCR CDR3. From the multiplex PCR reads, TCRdb called clonotypes with MiXCR, one entry per CDR3 protein. The data hold a few hundred thousand distinct CDR3 sequences, with about an eighth observed a single time. The CDR3 is 13 residues long. V lost 0 bases and J lost 6, with 9 bases in between. Germline V gives CDR1 LGHDT, CDR2 YNNKEL (reference sequence). This clonotype was detected many times. The antigen remains undetermined.

The receptor comes from a woman in her 40s with Graves' ophthalmopathy. Sequenced material: blood. The chain combines TRBV3-1 with TRBJ2-7; the D is unclear. CDR3 sequence (DNA): TGTGCCAGCAGCCAAGATTGGCGGAGCGAGCAGTACTTC. Translation: CASSQDWRSEQYF.